The sequence of this T cell receptor beta chain was determined in a study of cytomegalovirus exposure and HLA in healthy donors. Study overall: Findings of an earlier analysis included roughly 110 million unique TCR beta sequences from 190 million or so T cells.

Notes on the study in general: Apart from CMV serostatus, no immune exposure information was available. Later on, a genetic analysis was performed. It linked a missense variant in DCLRE1C with V- and J-gene trimming of TCR beta. CMV antigen specificity of a few CMV-associated chains was confirmed in vitro.

Per the germline V gene, CDR1 is ENHRY and CDR2 is SYGVKD. The CDR3 loop spans 13 amino acids. Primers included in the PCR were 60 Vbeta and 13 Jbeta primers. Clones were sequenced by immunoSEQ multiplex PCR, and TCRdb holds only the in-frame ones, with some missing. The sample consists of 150,000 to 200,000 clones, over 75% of them appearing once. With regard to this clone: Its antigen is currently unknown.

The sequenced material came from PBMCs. The sequence came from a woman in her 30s in good health and CMV-seronegative. V usage is TRBV10-3 and J usage is TRBJ2-3; D is possibly TRBD1 (5 bases). The CDR3 region is CSSQGASTDTQYF. The CDR3 region has the DNA TGTTCCTCGCAAGGGGCTAGCACAGATACGCAGTATTTT.